A single sample is the source of the 26 T cell receptor beta chains below, sequenced in a study of T cells after yellow fever vaccination. TCRdb reanalysed the 5' RACE reads using MiXCR and keeps one entry per CDR3 protein. The sample has under 55,000 distinct CDR3 sequences; under 8% are singletons. The sample consisted of CD8+ T cells not binding an NS4B(214-222) dextramer, sorted from PBMCs, taken 45 days after the yellow fever booster vaccination. Source of these receptors: a man between 25 and 39 years old who received the YFV17D yellow fever vaccine.

This clonotype occurred many times. This rearrangement joins TRBV5-1 to TRBJ2-7; TRBD2 might be the D (6 bases). This CDR3 is 12 amino acids long. CDR1 is SGHRS and CDR2 is YFSETQ in the germline V gene. V lost 4 bases, J lost 5 bases, and 10 bases lay in between. The CDR3, as DNA: TGCGCCAGCAGCGGGACTTCCCACGAGCAGTACTTC. It yields the protein CASSGTSHEQYF.

The chain has TRBV20-1 and TRBJ1-1; TRBD1 agrees at 9 bases. The CDR3 is made up of 16 amino acids. J gave up 1 base and V 0 bases, and 6 bases lay outside the gene matches. Germline V gives CDR1 DFQATT, CDR2 SNEGSKA (reference sequence). The CDR3 DNA reads TGCAGTGCTAGAGATCAAAGGACAGGGGCGAACACTGAAGCTTTCTTT. Translated, it gives CSARDQRTGANTEAFF.

This clonotype has a count of ten or more. The chain joins TRBV4-3 to TRBJ2-3; 8 nucleotides align to TRBD2. The trim removed 0 bases at V and 6 bases at J, leaving 8 bases unmatched. In germline, CDR1 is LGHNA, CDR2 YSLEER. This CDR3 has 16 residues. The CDR3 DNA is TGCGCCAGCAGCCAAGACGGGAGCGGGAGTGGGGATACGCAGTATTTT. This translates into CASSQDGSGSGDTQYF.

This chain joins TRBV19 and TRBJ1-3; no reliable D call. Looked up from germline, CDR1 is LNHDA and CDR2 is SQIVND (reference sequence). The CDR3 is 11 amino acids. Trimming pared 7 bases from V and 4 bases from J, leaving 5 bases between. The DNA for the CDR3 is TGTGCCAGTAAAATAGGAAACACCATATATTTT. Translation: CASKIGNTIYF.

This clonotype was recorded at least ten times. This chain connects TRBV25-1 to TRBJ1-1; D perhaps matches TRBD1 (5 bases). This CDR3 has 12 residues. CDR1 MGHDK and CDR2 SYGVNS come from the germline V gene. Trimming left V 6 bases short and J 1 base short, with 6 bases between. The CDR3 coding sequence is TGTGCCAGCAGGCAGGGGAACACTGAAGCTTTCTTT. Its protein is CASRQGNTEAFF.

This clonotype has ten or more counts. The V call is TRBV4-3, the J call TRBJ1-6; the D gene is possibly TRBD1 (6 bases). V gave up 0 bases and J gave up 10 bases, with 13 bases separating them. From germline, CDR1 is LGHNA and CDR2 YSLEER. This CDR3 has 15 residues. In nucleotides, the CDR3 is TGCGCCAGCAGCCAAGATGGGGGGCGTTCGTCACCCCTCCACTTT. This encodes CASSQDGGRSSPLHF.

The table lists this clonotype with many counts. This chain uses TRBV6-1 with TRBJ2-3; no definite D call. The CDR3 covers 14 residues. Trimming left V 5 bases short and J 0 bases short, with 9 bases between. Per germline, CDR1 MNHNS and CDR2 SASEGT. In DNA, the CDR3 is TGTGCCAGCAGTCCGACGGGCAGCACAGATACGCAGTATTTT. Residues: CASSPTGSTDTQYF.

At least ten counts were recorded for this clonotype. V usage is TRBV27 and J usage is TRBJ2-7; 7 nucleotides line up with TRBD1. The CDR3 has 14 residues. Trimming removed 2 bases from V and 3 bases from J; junction bases left unmatched: 4. The germline gives CDR1 MNHEY, CDR2 SMNVEV (reference sequence). CDR3: CASSLQGQNYEQYF. CDR3 DNA: TGTGCCAGCAGTTTACAGGGACAGAACTACGAGCAGTACTTC.

V is TRBV5-5 and J is TRBJ2-1; D possibly matches TRBD1 or TRBD2 (5 bases each). The CDR3 is 15 residues long. The V and J ends lost 4 bases and 3 bases respectively, with 14 bases between them. CDR1 is SGHKS, CDR2 YYEKEE, per germline (reference sequence). This chain's CDR3 is CASSPGLACYNEQFF. The CDR3 DNA reads TGTGCCAGCAGCCCGGGGCTCGCCTGCTACAATGAGCAGTTCTTC.

This clonotype was seen many times. This sequence joins TRBV7-6 and TRBJ2-3; no clear D. The germline V and J ends were trimmed by 3 bases and 0 bases, with 7 bases remaining between them. The CDR3 runs to 14 residues. The germline CDR1 and CDR2 sequences are SGHVS and FNYEAQ. This CDR3 is CASSLRPSTDTQYF. DNA of the CDR3: TGTGCCAGCAGCTTGAGGCCTAGCACAGATACGCAGTATTTT.

As concerns this clonotype: It may be a read error: a sequence one base away is much more abundant. This rearrangement joins TRBV13 to TRBJ1-1; D gene ambiguous. Per germline, CDR1 PRHDT and CDR2 FYEKMQ (reference sequence). The CDR3 has 14 residues. Written as DNA, the CDR3 is TGTGCCAGCAGCTTGGACTTAAAGGGCACTGAAGCTTTATTT. This translates into CASSLDLKGTEALF.

Ten or more counts support this clonotype. The chain recombines TRBV27 with TRBJ1-1, with D possibly matching TRBD1 (6 bases). The germline V gene encodes CDR1 MNHEY and CDR2 SMNVEV (reference sequence). Trimming removed 3 bases at V and 3 bases at J, with 11 bases between. The CDR3 extends over 14 amino acids. CDR3 bases: TGTGCCAGCAGTTTCAGGGGAGGGGACACTGAAGCTTTCTTT. Its protein product is CASSFRGGDTEAFF.

This clonotype was detected many times. The chain is built from TRBV4-3 and TRBJ1-2; 7 bases line up with TRBD1. Germline V gene sequence: CDR1 LGHNA, CDR2 YSLEER. The CDR3 is made up of 15 amino acids. V was pared by 0 bases and J by 8 bases, with 9 bases of the junction left unmatched. CDR3 sequence: CASSQDERGRGGYTF. The CDR3 DNA follows: TGCGCCAGCAGCCAAGATGAGAGGGGGCGCGGAGGCTACACCTTC.

This clonotype was seen ten or more times. The gene calls are TRBV29-1 and TRBJ2-3; D possibly corresponds to TRBD2 (5 bases). Trimming cost V 0 bases and J 7 bases, with 17 bases left between them. In germline, CDR1 is SQVTM, CDR2 ANQGSEA. The CDR3 covers 15 residues. The CDR3 nucleotides read TGCAGCGTTGAAGATAGCATCCAGTCGGGAAATACGCAGTATTTT. Translation: CSVEDSIQSGNTQYF.

This clonotype showed up many times. The chain couples TRBV30 to TRBJ2-6; D is unclear. The germline gives CDR1 GTSNPN, CDR2 SVGIG (reference sequence). The germline V and J ends were trimmed by 2 bases and 1 base, with 6 bases remaining between them. The length of the CDR3 is 14 residues. The chain's CDR3 is CAWSLESGANVLTF. CDR3 DNA: TGTGCCTGGAGTTTAGAGTCTGGGGCCAACGTCCTGACTTTC.

This sequence joins TRBV13 and TRBJ2-1; no clear D. V dropped 2 bases and J dropped 2 bases, with 7 bases sitting between them. Looked up from germline, CDR1 is PRHDT and CDR2 is FYEKMQ (reference sequence). The length of the CDR3 is 14 residues. CDR3 coding DNA: TGTGCCAGCAGCTTACAAATGACCTACAATGAGCAGTTCTTC. This translates into CASSLQMTYNEQFF.

In the case of this clonotype: Being one base from a much bigger clone, this may be a read error. The CDR3 bases are TGTGCCAGCGCGGTTGTCTTTCTAGAGGGATTGGCTGAAGAGACCCAGTACTTC. Translated, it gives CASAVVFLEGLAEETQYF. The rearrangement links TRBV6-2 or TRBV6-3 to TRBJ2-5; the D gene is possibly TRBD2 (5 bases). With 8 bases removed from V and 3 bases from J, the gap between germline ends came to 28 bases. CDR1 MNHEY and CDR2 SVGEGT come from the germline V gene. There are 18 residues in the CDR3.

V is TRBV20-1 and J is TRBJ2-1; 16 nucleotides line up with TRBD2. CDR3 length: 14 residues. Germline CDR1 DFQATT, CDR2 SNEGSKA (reference sequence). The CDR3 protein is CCVLGLAGGSEQFF. CDR3 sequence (DNA): TGCTGCGTCCTGGGACTAGCGGGAGGGAGTGAGCAGTTCTTC.

This clonotype was seen ten or more times. The chain has TRBV29-1 and TRBJ2-1, with D possibly TRBD2 on 6 matching bases. V was trimmed by 5 bases and J by 7 bases, leaving 12 bases between them. The CDR3 is made up of 12 amino acids. Germline-derived CDR1 and CDR2 are SQVTM and ANQGSEA. Here the CDR3 DNA reads TGCAGCGTTTGGACTGGGAGGAATGAGCAGTTCTTC. It translates to CSVWTGRNEQFF.

This clonotype was counted many times. The V gene is TRBV2, the J gene TRBJ2-1; possibly TRBD2 for D (5 bases). Germline values: CDR1 SNHLY, CDR2 FYNNEI. The length of the CDR3 is 13 residues. The CDR3 nucleotides are TGTGGCACAAATGGGCGGGCCGACAATGAGCAGTTCTTC. This sequence encodes CGTNGRADNEQFF.

This clonotype was counted many times. This chain joins TRBV20-1 and TRBJ2-2, with D maybe TRBD2 (7 bases). The germline V and J ends were trimmed by 0 bases and 5 bases, with 10 bases remaining between them. The CDR3 is 14 residues long. Germline loops: CDR1 DFQATT, CDR2 SNEGSKA (reference sequence). Here the CDR3 DNA reads TGCAGTGCTAGAGAAAGGGGGGGAACCGGGGAGCTGTTTTTT. Residues: CSARERGGTGELFF.

This clonotype was observed many times. J is TRBJ2-1 and V is TRBV5-6; 11 bases match TRBD1. The CDR3 length is 15 residues. Trimming cost V 4 bases and J 4 bases; bases outside gene matches: 4. The germline V gene has CDR1 SGHDT and CDR2 YYEEEE. The CDR3 sequence: CASSAGTGGYNEQFF. CDR3 DNA sequence: TGTGCCAGCAGCGCCGGGACAGGGGGATACAATGAGCAGTTCTTC.

This clonotype was detected many times. This chain joins TRBV7-9 and TRBJ2-7; no clear D gene. Germline V lookup: CDR1 SEHNR, CDR2 FQNEAQ (reference sequence). The length of the CDR3 is 14 residues. The V end was cut by 5 bases, the J end by 0 bases, with 11 bases between. CDR3 sequence (DNA): TGTGCCAGCAGCCTCACTGGCGTCTCCTACGAGCAGTACTTC. Protein sequence: CASSLTGVSYEQYF.

This clonotype was counted many times. The rearrangement uses TRBV4-1 and TRBJ2-1, with TRBD2 matching 9 bases. Germline V CDR1 and CDR2: MGHRA, YSYEKL. The V segment lost 0 bases and the J segment 7 bases; nucleotides outside the gene matches: 7. The length of the CDR3 is 16 residues. CDR3 in DNA: TGCGCCAGCAGCCAAGATGGACTAGCGTTGGTAAATGAGCAGTTCTTC. The encoded protein is CASSQDGLALVNEQFF.

Regarding this clonotype: Just one base apart from a much larger clone, this may be a read error. This rearrangement joins TRBV28 to TRBJ2-1; tentative D call: TRBD2 (6 bases). From germline, CDR1 is MDHEN and CDR2 SYDVKM. The CDR3 has 15 amino acids. CDR3 nucleotide sequence: TGTACCAGCAGTGTGCCTAGCGACCCCTACAATGAGCAGTTCTTC. Amino acid sequence: CTSSVPSDPYNEQFF.

This clonotype showed up many times. V usage is TRBV12-3 or TRBV12-4 and J usage is TRBJ2-1, with 10 nucleotides matching TRBD1. With V trimmed by 5 bases and J by 8 bases, 3 bases remained unmatched. The CDR3 runs 13 residues. For the CDR3, the DNA is TGTGCCAGCAGTGACAGGGGGCCATATGAGCAGTTCTTC. It yields the protein CASSDRGPYEQFF.